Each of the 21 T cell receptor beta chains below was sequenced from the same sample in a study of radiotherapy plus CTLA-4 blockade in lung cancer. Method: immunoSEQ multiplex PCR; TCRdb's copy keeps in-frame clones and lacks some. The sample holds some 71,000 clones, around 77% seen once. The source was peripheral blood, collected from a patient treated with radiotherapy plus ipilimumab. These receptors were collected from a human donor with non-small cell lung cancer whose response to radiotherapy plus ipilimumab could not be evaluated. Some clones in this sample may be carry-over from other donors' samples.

The CDR3 loop is CASSRTGGVVDTQYF. The CDR3 DNA follows: TGTGCCAGCAGTAGGACAGGGGGCGTCGTAGATACGCAGTATTTT. This chain connects TRBV27 to TRBJ2-3; 11 nucleotides line up with TRBD1. From germline, CDR1 is MNHEY and CDR2 SMNVEV (reference sequence). The trim removed 5 bases at V and 5 bases at J, leaving 6 bases unmatched. This CDR3 is built from 15 residues.

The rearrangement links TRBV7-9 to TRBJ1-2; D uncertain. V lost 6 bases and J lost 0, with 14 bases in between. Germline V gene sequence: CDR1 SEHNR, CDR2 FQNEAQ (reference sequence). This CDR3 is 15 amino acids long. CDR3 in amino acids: CASRAVPGANYGYTF. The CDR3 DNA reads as TGTGCCAGCAGGGCAGTGCCCGGAGCTAACTATGGCTACACCTTC.

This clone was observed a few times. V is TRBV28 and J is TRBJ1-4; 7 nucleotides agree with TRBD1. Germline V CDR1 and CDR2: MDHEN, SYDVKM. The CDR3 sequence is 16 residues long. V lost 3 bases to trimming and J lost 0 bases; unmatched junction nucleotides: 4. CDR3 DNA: TGTGCCAGCAGTTTCGCACAGGGGACAACTAATGAAAAACTGTTTTTT. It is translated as CASSFAQGTTNEKLFF.

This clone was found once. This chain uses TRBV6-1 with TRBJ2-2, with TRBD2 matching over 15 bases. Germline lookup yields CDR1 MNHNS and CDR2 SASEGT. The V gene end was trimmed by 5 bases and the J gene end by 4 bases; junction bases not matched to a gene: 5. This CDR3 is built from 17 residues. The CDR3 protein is CASSQGTSGGITGELFF. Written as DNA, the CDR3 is TGTGCCAGCAGTCAAGGGACTAGCGGGGGGATCACCGGGGAGCTGTTTTTT.

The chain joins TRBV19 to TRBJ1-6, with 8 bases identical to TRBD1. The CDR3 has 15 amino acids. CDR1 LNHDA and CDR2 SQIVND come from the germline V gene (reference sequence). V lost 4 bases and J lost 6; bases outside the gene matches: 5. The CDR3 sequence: CASSTRTGINSPLHF. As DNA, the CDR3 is TGTGCCAGTAGTACCCGGACAGGGATTAATTCACCCCTCCACTTT.

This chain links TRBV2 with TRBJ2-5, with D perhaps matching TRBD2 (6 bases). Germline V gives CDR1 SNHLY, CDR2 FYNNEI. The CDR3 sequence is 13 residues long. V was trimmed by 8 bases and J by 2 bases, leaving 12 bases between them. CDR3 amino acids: CASGRGSQETQYF. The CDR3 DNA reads TGTGCCAGCGGTCGGGGGTCGCAAGAGACCCAGTACTTC.

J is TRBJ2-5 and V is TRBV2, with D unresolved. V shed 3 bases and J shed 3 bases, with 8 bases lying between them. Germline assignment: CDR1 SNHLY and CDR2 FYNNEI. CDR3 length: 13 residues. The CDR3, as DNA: TGTGCCAGCAGTGACCCCCAGAAAGAGACCCAGTACTTC. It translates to CASSDPQKETQYF. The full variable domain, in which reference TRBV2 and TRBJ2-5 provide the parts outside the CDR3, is EPEVTQTPSHQVTQMGQEVILRCVPISNHLYFYWYRQILGQKVEFLVSFYNNEISEKSEIFDDQFSVERPDGSNFTLKIRSTKLEDSAMYFCASSDPQKETQYFGPGTRLLVL.

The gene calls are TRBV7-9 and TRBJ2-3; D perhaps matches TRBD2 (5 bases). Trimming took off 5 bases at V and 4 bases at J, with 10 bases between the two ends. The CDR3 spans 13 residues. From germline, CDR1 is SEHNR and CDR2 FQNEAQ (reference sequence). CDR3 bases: TGTGCCAGCAGCAGCGGTTGGGCAGATACGCAGTATTTT. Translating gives CASSSGWADTQYF.

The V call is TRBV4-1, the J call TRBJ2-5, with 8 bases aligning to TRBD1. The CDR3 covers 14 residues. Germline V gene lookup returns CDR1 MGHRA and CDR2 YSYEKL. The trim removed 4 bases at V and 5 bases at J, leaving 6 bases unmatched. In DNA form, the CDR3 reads TGCGCCAGCAGCCCTGGCAGGGGGCTGGAGACCCAGTACTTC. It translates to CASSPGRGLETQYF.

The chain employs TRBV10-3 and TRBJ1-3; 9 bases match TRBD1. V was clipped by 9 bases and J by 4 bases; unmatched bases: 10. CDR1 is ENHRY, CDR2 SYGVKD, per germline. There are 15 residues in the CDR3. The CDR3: CAMTPGTGRGNTIYF. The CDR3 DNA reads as TGTGCCATGACCCCCGGGACAGGGCGAGGAAACACCATATATTTT.

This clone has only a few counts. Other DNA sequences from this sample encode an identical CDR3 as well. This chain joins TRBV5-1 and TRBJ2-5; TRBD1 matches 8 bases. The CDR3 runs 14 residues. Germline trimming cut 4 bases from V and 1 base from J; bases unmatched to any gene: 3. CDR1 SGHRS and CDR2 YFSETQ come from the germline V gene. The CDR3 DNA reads TGCGCCAGCAGCCTAGGACAGGGCCAAGAGACCCAGTACTTC. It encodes CASSLGQGQETQYF.

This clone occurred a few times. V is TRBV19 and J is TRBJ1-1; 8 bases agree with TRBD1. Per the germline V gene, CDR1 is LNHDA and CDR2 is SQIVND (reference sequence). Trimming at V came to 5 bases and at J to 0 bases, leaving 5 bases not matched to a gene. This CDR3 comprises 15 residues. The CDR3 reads CASSFQTGVNTEAFF. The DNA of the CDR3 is TGTGCCAGTAGTTTCCAGACAGGGGTGAACACTGAAGCTTTCTTT.

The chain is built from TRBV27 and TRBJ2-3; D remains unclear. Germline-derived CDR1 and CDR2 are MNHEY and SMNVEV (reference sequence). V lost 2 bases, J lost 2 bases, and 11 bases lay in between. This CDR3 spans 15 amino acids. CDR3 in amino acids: CASSLHEANTDTQYF. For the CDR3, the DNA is TGTGCCAGCAGTTTACACGAAGCGAACACAGATACGCAGTATTTT.

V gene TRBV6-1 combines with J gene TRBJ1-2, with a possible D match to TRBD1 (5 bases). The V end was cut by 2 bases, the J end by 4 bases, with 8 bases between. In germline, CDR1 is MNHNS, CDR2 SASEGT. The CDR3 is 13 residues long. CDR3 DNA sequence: TGTGCCAGCAGTGAAAGGGGAATCTATGGCTACACCTTC. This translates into CASSERGIYGYTF.

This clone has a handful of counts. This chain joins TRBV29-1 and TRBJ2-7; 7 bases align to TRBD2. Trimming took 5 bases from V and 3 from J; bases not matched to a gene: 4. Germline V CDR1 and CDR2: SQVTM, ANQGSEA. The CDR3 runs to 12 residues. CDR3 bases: TGCAGCGTTTATACGGGGGGCTACGAGCAGTACTTC. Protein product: CSVYTGGYEQYF.

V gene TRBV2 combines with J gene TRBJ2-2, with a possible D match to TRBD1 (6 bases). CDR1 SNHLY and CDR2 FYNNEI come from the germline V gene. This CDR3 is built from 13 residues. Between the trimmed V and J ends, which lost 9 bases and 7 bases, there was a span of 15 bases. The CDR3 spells CARRQQGVGELFF. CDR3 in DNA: TGTGCCAGAAGGCAACAGGGCGTCGGGGAGCTGTTTTTT.

The CDR3 sequence is CASSPITSGTEAYEQYF. DNA of the CDR3: TGTGCCAGCTCACCTATCACCTCCGGGACTGAAGCCTACGAGCAGTACTTC. The rearrangement uses TRBV18 and TRBJ2-7; a possible D gene is TRBD2 (6 bases). Germline V CDR1 and CDR2: KGHSH, LQKENI. Trimming removed 3 bases from V and 2 bases from J, with 20 bases in between. This CDR3 has 17 residues. The full variable domain, rest sourced from reference TRBV18 and TRBJ2-7, is NAGVMQNPRHLVRRRGQEARLRCSPMKGHSHVYWYRQLPEEGLKFMVYLQKENIIDESGMPKERFSAEFPKEGPSILRIQQVVRGDSAAYFCASSPITSGTEAYEQYFGPGTRLTVT.

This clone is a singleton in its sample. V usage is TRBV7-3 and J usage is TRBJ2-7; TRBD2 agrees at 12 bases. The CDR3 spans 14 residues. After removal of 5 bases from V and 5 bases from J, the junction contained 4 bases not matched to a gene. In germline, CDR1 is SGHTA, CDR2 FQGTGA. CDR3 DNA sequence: TGTGCCAGCAGCGCGACTAGCGGGGGAAACGAGCAGTACTTC. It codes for CASSATSGGNEQYF. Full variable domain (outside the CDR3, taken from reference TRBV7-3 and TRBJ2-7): GAGVSQTPSNKVTEKGKYVELRCDPISGHTALYWYRQSLGQGPEFLIYFQGTGAADDSGLPNDRFFAVRPEGSVSTLKIQRTERGDSAVYLCASSATSGGNEQYFGPGTRLTVT.

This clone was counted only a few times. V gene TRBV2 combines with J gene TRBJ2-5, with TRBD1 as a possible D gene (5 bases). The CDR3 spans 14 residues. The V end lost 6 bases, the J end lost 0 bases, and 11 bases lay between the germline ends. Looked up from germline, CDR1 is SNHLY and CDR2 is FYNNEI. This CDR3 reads CASRIAGYQETQYF. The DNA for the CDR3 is TGTGCCAGCAGGATCGCAGGGTACCAAGAGACCCAGTACTTC.

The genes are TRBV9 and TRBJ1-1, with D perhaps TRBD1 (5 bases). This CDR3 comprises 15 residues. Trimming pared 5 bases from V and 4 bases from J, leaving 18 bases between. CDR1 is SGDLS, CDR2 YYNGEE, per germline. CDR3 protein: CASSSGKGLGTEAFF. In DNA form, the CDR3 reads TGTGCCAGCAGTTCGGGTAAGGGGCTGGGCACTGAAGCTTTCTTT.

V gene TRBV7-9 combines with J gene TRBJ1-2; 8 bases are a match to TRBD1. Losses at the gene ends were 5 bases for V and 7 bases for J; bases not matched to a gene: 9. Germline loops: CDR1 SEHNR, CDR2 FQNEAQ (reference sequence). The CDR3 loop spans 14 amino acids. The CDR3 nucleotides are TGTGCCAGCAGCCCGGACAGGGAACGGGGTGGCTACACCTTC. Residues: CASSPDRERGGYTF. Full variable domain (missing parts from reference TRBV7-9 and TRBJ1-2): DTGVSQNPRHKITKRGQNVTFRCDPISEHNRLYWYRQTLGQGPEFLTYFQNEAQLEKSRLLSDRFSAERPKGSFSTLEIQRTEQGDSAMYLCASSPDRERGGYTFGSGTRLTVV.